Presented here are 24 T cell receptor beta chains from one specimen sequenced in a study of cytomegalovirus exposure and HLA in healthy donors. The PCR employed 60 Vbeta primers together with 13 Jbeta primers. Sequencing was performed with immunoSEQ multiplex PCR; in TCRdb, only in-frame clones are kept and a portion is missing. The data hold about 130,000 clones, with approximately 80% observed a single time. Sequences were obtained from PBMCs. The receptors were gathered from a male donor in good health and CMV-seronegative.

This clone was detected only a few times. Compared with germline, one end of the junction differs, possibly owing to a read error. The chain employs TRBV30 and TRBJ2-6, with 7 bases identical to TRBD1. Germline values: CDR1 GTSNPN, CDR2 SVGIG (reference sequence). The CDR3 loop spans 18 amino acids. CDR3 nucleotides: TGTGCCTGGAGTCTATCCCCGGGACAGAAGTCTGGGGCCAACGGCCTGACTTTC. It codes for CAWSLSPGQKSGANGLTF.

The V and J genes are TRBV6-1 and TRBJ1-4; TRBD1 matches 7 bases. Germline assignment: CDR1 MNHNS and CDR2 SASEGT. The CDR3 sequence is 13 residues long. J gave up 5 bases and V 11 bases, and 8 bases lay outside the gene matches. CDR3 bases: TGTGCCGGGGGACAGCCCCGAAATGAAAAACTGTTTTTT. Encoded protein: CAGGQPRNEKLFF.

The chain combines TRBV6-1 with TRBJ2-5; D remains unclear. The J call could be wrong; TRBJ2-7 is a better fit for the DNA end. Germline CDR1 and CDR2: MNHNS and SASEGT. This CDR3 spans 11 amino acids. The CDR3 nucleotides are TGTGCCAGCAGAGACATCTACGAGCAGTACTTC. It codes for CASRDIYEQYF.

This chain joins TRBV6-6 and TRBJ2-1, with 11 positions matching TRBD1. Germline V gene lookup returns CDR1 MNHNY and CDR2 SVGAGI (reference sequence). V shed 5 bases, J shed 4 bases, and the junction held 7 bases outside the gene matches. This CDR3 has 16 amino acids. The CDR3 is CASSTLGTGGYNEQFF. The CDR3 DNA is TGTGCCAGCAGTACCCTCGGGACAGGGGGGTACAATGAGCAGTTCTTC.

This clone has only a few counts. The CDR3 region has the DNA TGTGCCAGCAGTGTGGGGGCGACTTACAATGAGCAGTTCTTC. Translating it yields CASSVGATYNEQFF. This chain connects TRBV6-4 to TRBJ2-1; a weak D match, TRBD1 (6 bases). The CDR3 is 14 amino acids. V lost 4 bases and J 4 bases, leaving 11 bases between the germline ends. Germline lookup yields CDR1 MRHNA and CDR2 SNTAGT.

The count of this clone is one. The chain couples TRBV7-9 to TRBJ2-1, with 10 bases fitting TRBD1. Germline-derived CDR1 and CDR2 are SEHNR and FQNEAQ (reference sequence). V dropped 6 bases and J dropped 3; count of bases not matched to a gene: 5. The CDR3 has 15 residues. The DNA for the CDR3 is TGTGCCAGCAGTCCCGGGACAGGGGTCTACAATGAGCAGTTCTTC. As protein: CASSPGTGVYNEQFF.

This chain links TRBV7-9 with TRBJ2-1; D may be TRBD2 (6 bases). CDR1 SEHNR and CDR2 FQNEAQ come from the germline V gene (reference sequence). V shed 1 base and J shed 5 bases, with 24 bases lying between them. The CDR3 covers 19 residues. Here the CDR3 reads CASSLDLPGLAGGDNEQFF. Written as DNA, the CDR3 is TGTGCCAGCAGCTTAGACTTACCGGGACTCGCCGGTGGGGACAATGAGCAGTTCTTC.

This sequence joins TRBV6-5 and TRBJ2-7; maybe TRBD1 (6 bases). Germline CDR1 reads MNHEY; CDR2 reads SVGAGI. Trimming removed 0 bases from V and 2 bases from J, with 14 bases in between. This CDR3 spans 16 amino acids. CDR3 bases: TGTGCCAGCAGTTACTCGACAACAGGGAGCACCTACGAGCAGTACTTC. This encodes CASSYSTTGSTYEQYF.

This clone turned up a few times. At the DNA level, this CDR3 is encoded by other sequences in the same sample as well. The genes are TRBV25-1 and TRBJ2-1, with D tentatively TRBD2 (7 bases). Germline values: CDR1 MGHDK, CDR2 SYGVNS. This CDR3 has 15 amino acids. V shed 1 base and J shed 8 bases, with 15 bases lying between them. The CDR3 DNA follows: TGTGCCAGCAGTGAATTAGGGGGGGGGCTCTATGAGCAGTTCTTC. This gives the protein CASSELGGGLYEQFF.

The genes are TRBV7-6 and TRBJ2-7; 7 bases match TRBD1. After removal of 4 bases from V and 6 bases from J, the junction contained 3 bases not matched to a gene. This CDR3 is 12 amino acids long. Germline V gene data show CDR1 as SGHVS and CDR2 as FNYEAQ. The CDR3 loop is CASSSTGVEQYF. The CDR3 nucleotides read TGTGCCAGCAGCTCTACAGGGGTCGAGCAGTACTTC.

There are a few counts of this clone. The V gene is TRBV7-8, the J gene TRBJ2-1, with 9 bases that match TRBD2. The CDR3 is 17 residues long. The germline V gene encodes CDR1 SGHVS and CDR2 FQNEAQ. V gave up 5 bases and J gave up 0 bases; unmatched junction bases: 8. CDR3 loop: CASSRPLAGSSYNEQFF. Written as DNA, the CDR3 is TGTGCCAGCAGCCGTCCGCTAGCGGGAAGCTCCTACAATGAGCAGTTCTTC.

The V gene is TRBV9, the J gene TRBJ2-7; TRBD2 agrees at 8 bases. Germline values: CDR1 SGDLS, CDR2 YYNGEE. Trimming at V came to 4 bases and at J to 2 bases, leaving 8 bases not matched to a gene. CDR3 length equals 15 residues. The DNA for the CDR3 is TGTGCCAGCAGCCGGGGGGGGGCGCCGGCCTACGAGCAGTACTTC. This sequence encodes CASSRGGAPAYEQYF.

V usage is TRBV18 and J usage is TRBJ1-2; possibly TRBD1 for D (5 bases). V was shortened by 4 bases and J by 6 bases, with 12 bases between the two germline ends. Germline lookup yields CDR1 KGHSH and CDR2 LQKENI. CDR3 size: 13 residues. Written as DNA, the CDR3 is TGTGCCAGCTCACTGGGGAGGGGAGATGGCTACACCTTC. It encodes CASSLGRGDGYTF.

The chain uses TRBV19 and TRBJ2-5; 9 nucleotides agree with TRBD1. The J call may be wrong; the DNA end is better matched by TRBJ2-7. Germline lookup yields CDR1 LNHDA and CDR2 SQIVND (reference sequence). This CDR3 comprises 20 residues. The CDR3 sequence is CASSIDPRTGAKQDNGEQYF. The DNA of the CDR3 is TGTGCCAGTAGTATAGATCCGCGGACAGGGGCCAAGCAAGACAACGGCGAGCAGTACTTC.

CDR3 in DNA: TGCGCCAGCAGCCAAGATCGGGCAGGGTACAATGAGCAGTTCTTC. Protein product: CASSQDRAGYNEQFF. J is TRBJ2-1 and V is TRBV4-3, with D possibly TRBD1 on 5 matching bases. V lost 0 bases, J lost 4 bases, and 10 bases lay in between. Germline V gene data show CDR1 as LGHNA and CDR2 as YSLEER. The CDR3 consists of 15 residues.

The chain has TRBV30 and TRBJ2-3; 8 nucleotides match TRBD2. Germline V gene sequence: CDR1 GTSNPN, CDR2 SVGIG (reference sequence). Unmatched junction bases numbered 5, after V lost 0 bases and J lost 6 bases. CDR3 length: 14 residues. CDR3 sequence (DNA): TGTGCCTGGAGTGTGGGACTAGAGGGGGATACGCAGTATTTT. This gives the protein CAWSVGLEGDTQYF.

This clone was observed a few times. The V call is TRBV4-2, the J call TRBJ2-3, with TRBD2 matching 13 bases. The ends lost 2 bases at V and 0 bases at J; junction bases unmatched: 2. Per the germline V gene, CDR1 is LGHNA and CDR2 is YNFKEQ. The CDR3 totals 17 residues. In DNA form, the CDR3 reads TGTGCCAGCAGCCAATGGACTAGCGGGGGAAGCACAGATACGCAGTATTTT. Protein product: CASSQWTSGGSTDTQYF.

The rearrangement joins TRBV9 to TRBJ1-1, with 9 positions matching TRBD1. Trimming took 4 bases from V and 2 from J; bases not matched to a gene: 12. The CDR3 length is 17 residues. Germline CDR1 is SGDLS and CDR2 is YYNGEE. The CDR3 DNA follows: TGTGCCAGCAGCCCCCGGTCACAGGGGGCTGAAAACACTGAAGCTTTCTTT. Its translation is CASSPRSQGAENTEAFF.

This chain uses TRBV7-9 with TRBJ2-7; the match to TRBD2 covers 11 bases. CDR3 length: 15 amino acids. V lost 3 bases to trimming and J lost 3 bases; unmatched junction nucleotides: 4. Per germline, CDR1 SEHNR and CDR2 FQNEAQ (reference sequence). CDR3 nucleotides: TGTGCCAGCAGCTTTCTAGGACTAGCGGGCTACGAGCAGTACTTC. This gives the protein CASSFLGLAGYEQYF.

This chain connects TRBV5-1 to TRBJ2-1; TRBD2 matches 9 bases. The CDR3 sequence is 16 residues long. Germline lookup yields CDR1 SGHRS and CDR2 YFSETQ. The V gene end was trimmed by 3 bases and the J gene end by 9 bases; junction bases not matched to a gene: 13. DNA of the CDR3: TGCGCCAGCAGCTCGGGACTGGTAGCGGGAGTTGGTGAGCAGTTCTTC. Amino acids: CASSSGLVAGVGEQFF.

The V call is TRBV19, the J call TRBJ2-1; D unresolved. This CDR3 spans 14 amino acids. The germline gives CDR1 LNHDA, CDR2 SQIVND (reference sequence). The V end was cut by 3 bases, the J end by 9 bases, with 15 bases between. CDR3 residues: CASSIESRVFEQFF. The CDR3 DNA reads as TGTGCCAGTAGTATTGAGAGTCGGGTATTTGAGCAGTTCTTC.

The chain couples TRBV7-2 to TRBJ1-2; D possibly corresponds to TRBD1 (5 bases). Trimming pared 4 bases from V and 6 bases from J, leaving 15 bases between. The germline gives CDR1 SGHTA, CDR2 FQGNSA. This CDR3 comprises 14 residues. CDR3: CASSSRGGDNGYTF. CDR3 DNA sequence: TGTGCCAGCAGCTCTAGGGGAGGGGATAATGGCTACACCTTC.

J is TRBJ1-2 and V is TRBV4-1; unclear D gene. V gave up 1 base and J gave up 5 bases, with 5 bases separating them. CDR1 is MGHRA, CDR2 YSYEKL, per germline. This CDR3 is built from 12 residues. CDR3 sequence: CASSQVSYGYTF. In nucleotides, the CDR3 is TGCGCCAGCAGCCAAGTCTCTTATGGCTACACCTTC.

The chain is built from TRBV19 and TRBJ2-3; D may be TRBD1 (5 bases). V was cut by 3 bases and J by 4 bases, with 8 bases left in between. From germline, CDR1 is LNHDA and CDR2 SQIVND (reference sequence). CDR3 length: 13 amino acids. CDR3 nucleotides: TGTGCCAGTAGTATCCAGGGTTCAGATACGCAGTATTTT. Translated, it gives CASSIQGSDTQYF. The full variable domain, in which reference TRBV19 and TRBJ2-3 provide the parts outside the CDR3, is DGGITQSPKYLFRKEGQNVTLSCEQNLNHDAMYWYRQDPGQGLRLIYYSQIVNDFQKGDIAEGYSVSREKKESFPLTVTSAQKNPTAFYLCASSIQGSDTQYFGPGTRLTVL.